The entry that follows covers one T cell receptor (beta chain) sequence. These data belong to a study of blood T cell repertoires in COVID-19. Study context: Nucleic acid was either cDNA or gDNA, and it came from T cells, B-cell-depleted T cells, or PBMCs.

Some clones are missing from TCRdb's copy, which holds only in-frame ones; the method was immunoSEQ multiplex PCR. The sample has 250,000 to 300,000 clones; approximately 91% are singletons. The specimen was peripheral blood. This clonotype was sampled from a man over 45 with acute or convalescent COVID-19.

The CDR3 loop reads CAWARTASNYGYTF. The CDR3 nucleotides are TGTGCCTGGGCTCGGACAGCCTCTAACTATGGCTACACCTTC. This sequence joins TRBV30 and TRBJ1-2, with D maybe TRBD1 (6 bases). Germline CDR1 GTSNPN, CDR2 SVGIG (reference sequence). The ends were cut back, 5 bases at V and 0 bases at J, with 13 bases in the middle. This CDR3 has 14 residues.